The present T cell receptor (beta chain) was sequenced within a study of vaccination and CD4 T cells after COVID-19. Comments on this clonotype: Its antigen remains unknown.

As to treatment: approximately nine-day PBMC culture with coronavirus spike peptide pools or control peptides (ViraFEST assay). Study-wide results and caveats: In median terms, SARS-CoV-2-reactive clonotypes went from roughly 22 to 38, a nonsignificant rise.

Trimming pared 1 base from V and 10 bases from J, leaving 11 bases between. The CDR3 runs 14 residues. An Oncomine TCR Beta short-read assay was used to sequence the DNA from cultured CD4+ T cells. TCRdb re-analysed the PCR reads in MiXCR, keeping a single row per CDR3 protein. The profile shows fewer than 20,000 distinct CDR3 sequences, approximately 56% of them singletons. Source: CD4+ T cells from blood, cultured in vitro, taken before SARS-CoV-2 vaccination. The chain links TRBV12-3 or TRBV12-4 to TRBJ1-6; a possible D gene is TRBD1 (6 bases). This TCR was sampled from a human donor who had recovered from COVID-19. The CDR3 nucleotides are TGTGCCAGCAGTTTAGTCGGGGGCAGCTCACCCCTCCACTTT. It codes for CASSLVGGSSPLHF.